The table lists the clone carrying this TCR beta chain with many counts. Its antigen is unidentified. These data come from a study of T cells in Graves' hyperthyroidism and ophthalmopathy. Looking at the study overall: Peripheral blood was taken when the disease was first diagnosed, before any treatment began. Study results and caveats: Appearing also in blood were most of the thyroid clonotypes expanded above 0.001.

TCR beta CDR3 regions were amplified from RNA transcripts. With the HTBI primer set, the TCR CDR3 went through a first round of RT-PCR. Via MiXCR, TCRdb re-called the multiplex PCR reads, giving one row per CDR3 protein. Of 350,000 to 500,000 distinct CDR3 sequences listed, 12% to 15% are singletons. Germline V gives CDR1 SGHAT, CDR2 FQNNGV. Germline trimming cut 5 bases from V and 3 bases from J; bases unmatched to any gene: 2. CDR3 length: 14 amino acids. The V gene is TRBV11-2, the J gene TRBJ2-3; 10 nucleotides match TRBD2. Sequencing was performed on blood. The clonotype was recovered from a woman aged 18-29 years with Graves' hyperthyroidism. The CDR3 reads CASSLAGDTDTQYF. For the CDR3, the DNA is TGTGCCAGCAGCCTAGCGGGAGATACAGATACGCAGTATTTT.